Described below is a single T cell receptor beta chain sequence and its context. These data come from a study of blood T cell repertoires in COVID-19. The overall study: Donors in the United States, Italy and Spain gave samples during acute or convalescent COVID-19. PBMCs, B-cell-depleted T cells, or T cells were the source of the cDNA or gDNA that made up the material.

The authors' processing: Reference gene primer amplification gave nucleated cell count estimates. The method was immunoSEQ multiplex PCR; TCRdb's version includes in-frame clones alone and lacks a portion of them. D and trimming come from the DNA, and the V and J calls and clone size come from that table. This sample has over 55,000 clones, with roughly 83% found just once. This receptor was taken from a man aged 50 or older with COVID-19, enrolled during active disease. Sequences were obtained from peripheral blood.

The CDR3 coding sequence is TGCAGCACCGCCCCGACAGGGGCCCGCAATGATGAGCAGTTCTTC. This encodes CSTAPTGARNDEQFF. The chain uses TRBV29-1 and TRBJ2-1; 8 bases map to TRBD1. The germline gives CDR1 SQVTM, CDR2 ANQGSEA. The CDR3 has 15 amino acids. V shed 8 bases, J shed 8 bases, and the junction held 17 bases outside the gene matches.